The present entry profiles one T cell receptor beta chain with its context. Antigen unknown. Measured with immunoSEQ multiplex PCR; TCRdb has only the in-frame clones, and not every one. The profile shows over 110,000 clones, approximately 87% of them singletons. V shed 4 bases and J shed 4 bases, with 6 bases lying between them. CDR1 and CDR2 from the germline V gene are DFQATT and SNEGSKA (reference sequence). The CDR3 sequence is 11 residues long. This sample stems from a study of T cell responses to AZD1222 COVID-19 vaccine. Study-level findings and limits: Repertoire collection took place solely once the T cell response had peaked.

This sequence joins TRBV20-1 and TRBJ2-3; the D is unclear. This specimen was peripheral blood, taken 28 days after the second AZD1222 dose. The receptor comes from an adult who received the AZD1222 COVID-19 vaccine. CDR3 nucleotides: TGCAGTGCTATACGCGCAGATACGCAGTATTTT. Amino acids: CSAIRADTQYF.